These 5 T cell receptor beta chains were sequenced from one sample in a study of T cells in localized non-small cell lung cancer. Repertoires were generated with immunoSEQ multiplex PCR, while TCRdb's copy carries only in-frame clones and drops some. Among some 78,000 clones, roughly 86% were seen once, and the ten largest hold 2.8%. This sample comprised peripheral blood, obtained before any cancer treatment. The receptors shown here come from a man aged 35-75 years with stage I lung adenocarcinoma.

The V gene is TRBV2, the J gene TRBJ1-1; a possible D gene is TRBD1 (6 bases). The CDR3 is 13 amino acids. Per germline, CDR1 SNHLY and CDR2 FYNNEI. V was pared by 8 bases and J by 5 bases, with 15 bases between. CDR3 region: CASYLEGGTEAFF. The CDR3 region has the DNA TGTGCCAGCTACCTGGAGGGGGGAACTGAAGCTTTCTTT.

This chain connects TRBV30 to TRBJ1-4; the D gene is possibly TRBD1 (5 bases). Trimming removed 5 bases from V and 6 bases from J, with 13 bases in between. Germline V gene sequence: CDR1 GTSNPN, CDR2 SVGIG (reference sequence). The CDR3 covers 13 residues. The CDR3 spells CAWSGLEDEKLFF. CDR3 coding DNA: TGTGCCTGGTCGGGGCTGGAGGATGAAAAACTGTTTTTT.

The chain has TRBV27 and TRBJ2-7, with D perhaps TRBD1 or TRBD2 (5 bases each). Germline values: CDR1 MNHEY, CDR2 SMNVEV (reference sequence). The CDR3 loop spans 16 amino acids. Trimming stripped 3 bases from V and 5 bases from J, with 20 bases between. The CDR3 nucleotides are TGTGCCAGCAGTTTTGTATATTCGGGACGGAAAGACGAGCAGTACTTC. It translates to CASSFVYSGRKDEQYF.

This clone was counted a single time. V usage is TRBV15 and J usage is TRBJ1-4; D remains ambiguous. The CDR3 is 16 residues long. The germline CDR1 and CDR2 sequences are LNHNV and YYDKDF (reference sequence). V gave up 3 bases and J gave up 0 bases, with 11 bases separating them. The CDR3 DNA is TGTGCCACCAGCAGCGCCTTGGGTGCAACTAATGAAAAACTGTTTTTT. Translation: CATSSALGATNEKLFF.

The chain joins TRBV25-1 to TRBJ1-1; D is undetermined. Looked up from germline, CDR1 is MGHDK and CDR2 is SYGVNS. This CDR3 region has 15 residues. Trimming took off 6 bases at V and 1 base at J, with 15 bases between the two ends. Here the CDR3 DNA reads TGTGCCAGCAGAGGAGCCCTCGGGAAGAACACTGAAGCTTTCTTT. Translated, it gives CASRGALGKNTEAFF.